The 21 T cell receptor beta chains below were found in one sample sequenced in a study of blood T cell repertoires in COVID-19. The assay was immunoSEQ multiplex PCR, and TCRdb's table has in-frame clones only and misses some. The sample records 150,000 to 180,000 clones, around 79% being singletons. Sequenced material: peripheral blood. These TCRs come from an older man with acute or convalescent COVID-19.

This clone was observed once. The rearrangement uses TRBV7-8 and TRBJ2-5; TRBD2 aligns across 12 bases. This CDR3 is built from 17 residues. With 5 bases clipped from V and 2 bases from J, the junction kept 9 bases outside the gene matches. CDR1 is SGHVS, CDR2 FQNEAQ, per germline. CDR3 sequence: CASSEVMGLAGQETQYF. The CDR3 nucleotides are TGTGCCAGCAGCGAAGTCATGGGACTAGCGGGTCAAGAGACCCAGTACTTC.

The V and J genes are TRBV4-3 and TRBJ2-1, with 7 positions matching TRBD2. CDR1 is LGHNA and CDR2 is YSLEER in the germline V gene. The CDR3 has 15 amino acids. The junction had 5 bases not matched to a gene; V was cut back by 3 bases and J by 3 bases. The CDR3 is CASSQGGGNYNEQFF. CDR3 nucleotide sequence: TGCGCCAGCAGCCAGGGGGGAGGGAACTACAATGAGCAGTTCTTC.

The chain recombines TRBV5-6 with TRBJ2-5, with TRBD2 matching 11 bases. V shed 0 bases, J shed 2 bases, and the junction held 6 bases outside the gene matches. Germline V gene lookup returns CDR1 SGHDT and CDR2 YYEEEE. CDR3 length equals 17 residues. In DNA, the CDR3 is TGTGCCAGCAGCTTGGGTAGCGGGGGGGTACTTCAAGAGACCCAGTACTTC. It yields the protein CASSLGSGGVLQETQYF.

The J gene is TRBJ2-2, the V gene TRBV21-1; TRBD1, the D gene given by the table, was not confirmed from the DNA. TRBV21-1 corresponds to a pseudogene. The CDR3 is made up of 16 amino acids. The CDR3 DNA follows: TGTGCCAGCAGCGATGGGGACATAGCGAACACCGGGGAGCTGTTTTTT. Amino acids: CASSDGDIANTGELFF.

The chain employs TRBV12-3 or TRBV12-4 and TRBJ1-3; possibly TRBD1 for D (6 bases). The CDR3 spans 12 residues. V was clipped by 2 bases and J by 9 bases, with 8 bases between them. The DNA of the CDR3 is TGTGCCAGCAGTTTAAGGGGGACCACCATATATTTT. This gives the protein CASSLRGTTIYF.

The chain has TRBV19 and TRBJ2-3, with TRBD2 identical over 7 bases. CDR1 LNHDA and CDR2 SQIVND come from the germline V gene (reference sequence). V lost 4 bases and J lost 8; bases outside the gene matches: 6. There are 13 residues in the CDR3. CDR3 sequence reads: CASSKGLFGTQYF. The CDR3 nucleotides are TGTGCCAGTAGTAAGGGACTATTCGGTACGCAGTATTTT.

V usage is TRBV24-1 and J usage is TRBJ1-2, with a tentative D call TRBD1 (5 bases). Trimming took 2 bases from V and 4 from J, leaving 10 bases between them. The germline CDR1 and CDR2 sequences are KGHDR and SFDVKD. The CDR3 extends over 14 amino acids. The CDR3 coding sequence is TGTGCCACCAGTGATTCGCAGGGTCGCTATGGCTACACCTTC. It translates to CATSDSQGRYGYTF.

This clone showed up just once. The chain employs TRBV5-1 and TRBJ2-6; 7 bases fit TRBD1. CDR1 is SGHRS and CDR2 is YFSETQ in the germline V gene. J was trimmed by 2 bases and V by 4 bases; bases with no gene match: 3. The CDR3 is made up of 15 amino acids. Here the CDR3 DNA reads TGCGCCAGCAGCCTGGGACAGCCTGGGGCCAACGTCCTGACTTTC. It encodes CASSLGQPGANVLTF.

This clone was seen only a few times. V usage is TRBV27 and J usage is TRBJ1-5, with 10 bases matching TRBD1. Germline V CDR1 and CDR2: MNHEY, SMNVEV (reference sequence). After removal of 3 bases from V and 6 bases from J, the junction contained 5 bases not matched to a gene. CDR3 size: 15 residues. CDR3 sequence: CASSFDRGQGQPQHF. CDR3 nucleotides: TGTGCCAGCAGTTTTGACAGGGGGCAGGGTCAGCCCCAGCATTTT.

The rearrangement joins TRBV11-3 to TRBJ2-7; 13 bases align to TRBD2. This CDR3 has 17 residues. Germline V CDR1 and CDR2: SGHNT, YENEEA. V trimming: 4 bases; J trimming: 3 bases; junction bases outside the gene matches: 9. CDR3 amino acids: CASSSHPTSGGGYEQYF. In nucleotides, the CDR3 is TGTGCCAGCAGCTCACACCCAACTAGCGGGGGGGGCTACGAGCAGTACTTC.

Concerning this clone itself: The same CDR3 also results from other DNA sequences found in this sample. This chain connects TRBV28 to TRBJ2-7; D may be TRBD2 (6 bases). The V gene's germline CDR1 is MDHEN and CDR2 SYDVKM. The CDR3 runs to 13 residues. Trimming took 5 bases from V and 3 from J, leaving 11 bases between them. The CDR3 region is CASSPGGIYEQYV. The CDR3, as DNA: TGTGCCAGCAGTCCTGGGGGGATCTACGAGCAGTACGTC.

The chain couples TRBV25-1 to TRBJ2-3, with D perhaps matching TRBD2 (7 bases). CDR1 and CDR2 from the germline V gene are MGHDK and SYGVNS. This CDR3 has 16 amino acids. The V and J ends lost 3 bases and 2 bases respectively, with 15 bases between them. As DNA, the CDR3 is TGTGCCAGCAGTGATCGGGCGGGGGCCGTCACAGATACGCAGTATTTT. Its protein is CASSDRAGAVTDTQYF.

V gene TRBV5-4 combines with J gene TRBJ1-1; D is unclear. V lost 1 base, J lost 4 bases, and 14 bases lay in between. Germline V CDR1 and CDR2: SGHNT, YYREEE (reference sequence). CDR3 length: 15 residues. In nucleotides, the CDR3 is TGTGCCAGCAGCTTGATTTTGGGCGGAGGCACTGAAGCTTTCTTT. Its protein is CASSLILGGGTEAFF.

This clone was detected once. The chain recombines TRBV11-2 with TRBJ1-2, with a tentative D call TRBD1 (5 bases). V was trimmed by 5 bases and J by 1 base, leaving 8 bases between them. Germline CDR1 SGHAT, CDR2 FQNNGV. The CDR3 is made up of 13 amino acids. The CDR3 spells CASSQGFNYGYTF. The CDR3 nucleotides are TGTGCCAGCAGCCAGGGTTTTAACTATGGCTACACCTTC. Filled out from reference TRBV11-2 and TRBJ1-2, the complete variable domain reads EAGVAQSPRYKIIEKRQSVAFWCNPISGHATLYWYQQILGQGPKLLIQFQNNGVVDDSQLPKDRFSAERLKGVDSTLKIQPAKLEDSAVYLCASSQGFNYGYTFGSGTRLTVV.

The rearrangement uses TRBV11-3 and TRBJ2-7; the D gene is possibly TRBD1 (5 bases). The length of the CDR3 is 14 residues. From germline, CDR1 is SGHNT and CDR2 YENEEA. The V gene lost 2 bases and the J gene lost 2 bases, with 10 bases spanning the gap. The CDR3 nucleotides are TGTGCCAGCAGCTTACCAGGGCCTACCTACGAGCAGTACTTC. Translated: CASSLPGPTYEQYF.

The chain has TRBV27 and TRBJ2-5; possibly TRBD1 for D (6 bases). Germline V lookup: CDR1 MNHEY, CDR2 SMNVEV (reference sequence). Trimming took off 6 bases at V and 0 bases at J, with 20 bases between the two ends. The CDR3 covers 17 residues. CDR3 nucleotides: TGTGCCAGCAGCCGGGTCCGGGACACGGATTACCAAGAGACCCAGTACTTC. Its protein product is CASSRVRDTDYQETQYF.

Only one count was recorded for this clone. The CDR3 sequence: CASRRLNTEAFF. CDR3 bases: TGTGCCAGCCGGAGGTTGAACACTGAAGCTTTCTTT. The chain couples TRBV6-5 to TRBJ1-1; no definite D call. The CDR3 has 12 residues. Trimming removed 8 bases from V and 0 bases from J, with 7 bases in between. Germline values: CDR1 MNHEY, CDR2 SVGAGI.

The chain combines TRBV5-1 with TRBJ1-5; TRBD1 agrees at 8 bases. V trimming: 1 base; J trimming: 5 bases; junction bases outside the gene matches: 5. Germline V gene sequence: CDR1 SGHRS, CDR2 YFSETQ. This CDR3 comprises 15 residues. The CDR3 here is CASSLYQGAHQPQHF. The CDR3 DNA reads TGCGCCAGCAGCTTGTATCAGGGGGCCCATCAGCCCCAGCATTTT.

Note on this clone: Other nucleotide sequences in the sample specify the same CDR3. This chain joins TRBV5-1 and TRBJ1-1; no reliable D call. Germline values: CDR1 SGHRS, CDR2 YFSETQ. The CDR3 has 13 residues. Deletions cut 0 bases from V and 3 bases from J, with 6 bases between. CDR3 protein: CASSLAGDTEAFF. CDR3 nucleotides: TGCGCCAGCAGCTTGGCCGGGGACACTGAAGCTTTCTTT.

The chain recombines TRBV10-2 with TRBJ1-6, with D tentatively TRBD1 (5 bases). CDR1 and CDR2 (germline): WSHSY, SAAADI. CDR3 length equals 17 residues. V was clipped by 6 bases and J by 0 bases, with 15 bases between them. CDR3: CASSGDSRSSYNSPLHF. Here the CDR3 DNA reads TGCGCCAGCAGCGGGGACTCGAGGAGCTCCTATAATTCACCCCTCCACTTT.

The genes are TRBV6-5 and TRBJ1-2; possible D gene TRBD1, 5 bases. The germline V and J ends were trimmed by 0 bases and 4 bases, with 15 bases remaining between them. The CDR3 is made up of 16 amino acids. CDR1 is MNHEY, CDR2 SVGAGI, per germline. The CDR3 spells CASSYSFSGSGYGYTF. The CDR3 bases are TGTGCCAGCAGTTACTCATTCTCAGGGTCCGGCTATGGCTACACCTTC.